This T cell receptor beta chain originates from a study of OX40 agonist ivuxolimab in advanced cancers. Study information: The patients received agonistic anti-OX40 (CD134) antibody ivuxolimab. One hepatocellular carcinoma and a couple of cutaneous melanoma patients partially responded. Study results and limitations: With doses of 0.1 to 3.0 mg/kg, CD4+ and CD8+ blood T cells had undergone clonal expansion by week 6.

Concerning this clone itself: No antigen is known for it.

Some clones are missing from TCRdb's copy, which holds only in-frame ones; the method was immunoSEQ multiplex PCR. The sample lists roughly 65,000 clones; 88% were seen once. V trimming: 4 bases; J trimming: 1 base; junction bases outside the gene matches: 2. CDR1 SNHLY and CDR2 FYNNEI come from the germline V gene. The CDR3 has 14 residues. Autoimmune disease history or systemic immunosuppression disqualified patients. This TCR derives from an adult with an advanced solid tumor such as melanoma, head and neck, liver or kidney cancer. The chain carries TRBV2 and TRBJ2-5; 8 positions agree with TRBD1. The sequences come from CD4+ or CD8+ T cells sorted from blood, collected in a trial of the OX40 agonist ivuxolimab. The CDR3 region is CASSADRAQETQYF. CDR3 coding DNA: TGTGCCAGCAGTGCGGACAGGGCCCAAGAGACCCAGTACTTC.